A selection of T cell receptor beta chains follows, all from one sample in a study of blood T cells in healthy people across ages. TCRdb reanalysed the 5' RACE reads using MiXCR and keeps one entry per CDR3 protein. The sample yields approximately 960,000 distinct CDR3 sequences, under 35% seen once. These same data were also listed under a study on T cells of mothers and their children.

The source material was blood. These receptors were obtained from a woman in her thirties or forties in good health. CDR3s include the opening cysteine and the closing phenylalanine or tryptophan. D genes are given only for firm matches. Size values are once, few and many counts, or a class for expanded clones, and some rows have none.

TRBV6-5	NA	NA	TRBJ1-2	CASSDNIGFAYYGYTF	TGTGCCAGCAGCGATAACATAGGGTTCGCCTATTATGGCTACACCTTC
TRBV6-6	NA	NA	TRBJ1-1	CASRIQRGAEAFF	TGTGCCAGCCGAATCCAAAGGGGTGCTGAAGCTTTCTTT
TRBV12-3/TRBV12-4	NA	TRBD2	TRBJ2-3	CASSSRASGGAYSSTDTQYF	TGTGCCAGCAGTTCCCGGGCTAGCGGGGGGGCTTACTCTAGCACAGATACGCAGTATTTT
TRBV20-1	few	NA	TRBJ1-1	CSADFFAEAFF	TGCAGTGCTGACTTTTTTGCCGAAGCTTTCTTT
TRBV7-2	NA	TRBD1	TRBJ1-2	CASSLNGQAIYGYTF	TGTGCCAGCAGCTTAAACGGACAGGCTATCTATGGCTACACCTTC
TRBV4-3	few	TRBD2	TRBJ2-1	CASSQDGAGGAYNEQFF	TGCGCCAGCAGCCAAGATGGGGCGGGGGGGGCCTACAATGAGCAGTTCTTC
TRBV28	NA	TRBD1	TRBJ2-1	CASSGTGVYNEQFF	TGTGCCAGCAGTGGGACAGGGGTTTACAATGAGCAGTTCTTC
TRBV7-9	few	TRBD1	TRBJ1-1	CASSLRDRPNPDTEAFF	TGTGCCAGCAGCCTCCGGGACAGGCCAAATCCGGACACTGAAGCTTTCTTT
TRBV5-1	NA	NA	TRBJ2-7	CASTARGAYEQYF	TGCGCCAGCACCGCTCGTGGGGCCTACGAGCAGTACTTC
TRBV18	few	NA	TRBJ2-7	CASRPSGSRSAEQYF	TGTGCCAGCAGACCATCGGGTTCACGTTCTGCCGAGCAGTACTTC
TRBV7-9	NA	NA	TRBJ1-1	CASSGGRGMDTEAFF	TGTGCCAGCAGCGGTGGACGGGGAATGGACACTGAAGCTTTCTTT
TRBV7-2	NA	NA	TRBJ1-2	CASAQGFGYGYTF	TGTGCCAGCGCGCAGGGGTTTGGCTATGGCTACACCTTC
TRBV12-3/TRBV12-4	NA	NA	TRBJ1-1	CASSSRTGHTEAFF	TGTGCCAGCAGCTCAAGGACGGGTCACACTGAAGCTTTCTTT
TRBV20-1	NA	NA	TRBJ2-7	CIGSASSYEQYF	TGCATTGGTTCGGCGAGCTCCTACGAGCAGTACTTC
TRBV5-5	many	TRBD1	TRBJ2-1	CASSRDRGPYNEQFF	TGTGCCAGCAGCCGCGACAGGGGGCCATACAATGAGCAGTTCTTC
TRBV29-1	few	TRBD2	TRBJ2-3	CSAGGAAGGRGDTQYF	TGCAGCGCCGGAGGGGCAGCGGGGGGGCGTGGAGATACGCAGTATTTT
TRBV12-3/TRBV12-4	few	NA	TRBJ1-6	CASSAPGRHSPLHF	TGTGCCAGCAGTGCCCCGGGACGGCATTCACCCCTCCACTTT
TRBV28	few	NA	TRBJ1-2	CASSLSPPTGYTF	TGTGCCAGCAGTTTGAGTCCCCCTACAGGCTACACCTTC
TRBV6-5	NA	NA	TRBJ2-1	CASSYSDGRYNEQFF	TGTGCCAGCAGTTACTCCGACGGACGATACAATGAGCAGTTCTTC
TRBV27	few	NA	TRBJ2-3	CAGTDLPSVGDTQYF	TGTGCCGGCACGGACCTTCCTTCGGTCGGGGATACGCAGTATTTT
TRBV12-3/TRBV12-4	few	NA	TRBJ2-6	CASSPGVGANVLTF	TGTGCCAGCAGTCCAGGGGTGGGGGCCAACGTCCTGACTTTC
TRBV7-6	many	NA	TRBJ2-7	CASSLDSGLSEQYF	TGTGCCAGCAGCTTAGATTCGGGGCTGAGCGAGCAGTACTTC
TRBV6-5	NA	NA	TRBJ2-1	CASSPRGPSSYNEQFF	TGTGCCAGCAGCCCACGTGGACCAAGCTCCTACAATGAGCAGTTCTTC
TRBV7-9	NA	NA	TRBJ1-6	CASSLASGASPLHF	TGTGCCAGCAGCTTAGCGTCAGGGGCCTCACCCCTCCACTTT
TRBV29-1	many	NA	TRBJ1-2	CSVDLGQTNYGYTF	TGCAGCGTTGACCTGGGGCAGACTAACTATGGCTACACCTTC
TRBV29-1	many	NA	TRBJ1-2	CSVDLGDGYTF	TGCAGCGTTGATCTGGGGGACGGCTACACCTTC
TRBV20-1	many	NA	TRBJ1-2	CSAREGSLYGYTF	TGCAGTGCTAGAGAGGGCAGCCTCTATGGCTACACCTTC
TRBV12-3/TRBV12-4	many	NA	TRBJ1-1	CASSFLQANTEAFF	TGTGCCAGCAGTTTCCTGCAGGCGAACACTGAAGCTTTCTTT
TRBV6-5	few	TRBD1	TRBJ2-3	CASSYSGTVRSTDTQYF	TGTGCCAGCAGTTACTCCGGGACAGTACGGAGCACAGATACGCAGTATTTT
TRBV20-1	few	TRBD1	TRBJ2-1	CSARKNRGNSNNEQFF	TGCAGTGCTAGAAAGAACAGGGGTAACTCCAACAATGAGCAGTTCTTC
TRBV9	few	NA	TRBJ2-3	CASSVGQGSGSTDTQYF	TGTGCCAGCAGCGTAGGTCAGGGTTCGGGTTCCACAGATACGCAGTATTTT
TRBV7-9	few	NA	TRBJ1-1	CASRDGTGNTEAFF	TGTGCCAGCAGAGACGGGACGGGGAACACTGAAGCTTTCTTT
TRBV5-1	few	NA	TRBJ2-7	CASSLSAEGEQYF	TGCGCCAGCAGCTTGTCGGCGGAAGGCGAGCAGTACTTC
TRBV29-1	NA	NA	TRBJ1-1	CSAGPGPRGAFF	TGCAGCGCCGGACCTGGGCCCCGGGGGGCTTTCTTT
TRBV29-1	many	NA	TRBJ1-4	CSVTGPDNEKLFF	TGCAGCGTAACCGGGCCCGATAATGAAAAACTGTTTTTT
TRBV7-2	few	TRBD2	TRBJ2-2	CASSLRAGGRTGELFF	TGTGCCAGCAGCTTACGAGCGGGGGGGCGGACCGGGGAGCTGTTTTTT
TRBV3-1	few	TRBD1	TRBJ1-2	CASSHPPSDRAYTYGYTF	TGTGCCAGCAGCCACCCACCCTCAGACAGGGCGTATACCTATGGCTACACCTTC
TRBV29-1	many	NA	TRBJ2-7	CSVESSYEQYF	TGCAGCGTTGAGAGCTCCTACGAGCAGTACTTC
TRBV3-1	many	TRBD1	TRBJ2-7	CASSPYRGSYEQYF	TGTGCCAGCAGCCCCTACAGGGGATCCTACGAGCAGTACTTC
TRBV7-2	few	NA	TRBJ2-3	CASSLLHPEDTQYF	TGTGCCAGCAGCTTACTGCACCCGGAGGATACGCAGTATTTT
TRBV29-1	many	NA	TRBJ2-7	CSVAFPAVYEQYF	TGCAGCGTTGCATTCCCCGCCGTGTACGAGCAGTACTTC
TRBV2	NA	NA	TRBJ2-7	CASRTVDRLAYEQYF	TGTGCCAGCAGGACGGTTGACAGGCTAGCTTACGAGCAGTACTTC
TRBV13	many	NA	TRBJ2-6	CASSRRSGANVLTF	TGTGCCAGCAGCCGCCGTTCTGGGGCCAACGTCCTGACTTTC
TRBV9	many	TRBD2	TRBJ2-3	CASSVGGTFTDTQYF	TGTGCCAGCAGCGTGGGAGGGACCTTCACAGATACGCAGTATTTT
TRBV7-2	few	NA	TRBJ1-1	CASSLKPGNTEAFF	TGTGCCAGCAGCTTAAAACCGGGAAACACTGAAGCTTTCTTT
TRBV3-1	many	NA	TRBJ1-2	CASSQEGSSYGYTF	TGTGCCAGCAGCCAAGAGGGCAGCTCCTATGGCTACACCTTC
TRBV6-5	NA	TRBD1	TRBJ2-7	CASSYSIGQGQTYEQYF	TGTGCCAGCAGTTACTCGATAGGACAGGGACAAACCTACGAGCAGTACTTC
TRBV9	many	NA	TRBJ1-6	CASSVGRDNSPLHF	TGTGCCAGCAGCGTCGGCAGGGATAATTCACCCCTCCACTTT
TRBV20-1	many	TRBD1	TRBJ2-5	CSAPRDREETQYF	TGCAGTGCCCCCCGGGACAGGGAAGAGACCCAGTACTTC
TRBV6-1	NA	TRBD1	TRBJ1-2	CASRPTGTGGNRGGYTF	TGTGCCAGCAGGCCCACCGGGACAGGGGGTAATAGGGGTGGCTACACCTTC
TRBV4-1	few	NA	TRBJ1-2	CASSQDGDGNYGYTF	TGCGCCAGCAGCCAAGATGGGGACGGGAACTATGGCTACACCTTC
TRBV5-1	NA	NA	TRBJ2-3	CASVRGSFEDTQYF	TGCGCCAGCGTACGAGGGTCTTTCGAGGATACGCAGTATTTT
TRBV4-1	few	TRBD1	TRBJ2-5	CASSQGQLEETQYF	TGCGCCAGCAGCCAGGGACAGCTAGAAGAGACCCAGTACTTC
TRBV5-1	NA	TRBD1	TRBJ2-3	CASSSRGRVRATDTQYF	TGCGCCAGCAGCTCGAGGGGGCGGGTCAGGGCCACAGATACGCAGTATTTT
TRBV10-3	many	TRBD1	TRBJ2-5	CAISDAGGGQTQYF	TGTGCCATCAGTGACGCAGGGGGCGGACAGACCCAGTACTTC
TRBV9	many	NA	TRBJ1-6	CASSVEGFGSPLHF	TGTGCCAGCAGCGTAGAAGGGTTCGGTTCACCCCTCCACTTT
TRBV7-2	NA	NA	TRBJ2-2	CASSFQGLNTGELFF	TGTGCCAGCAGCTTCCAGGGACTTAACACCGGGGAGCTGTTTTTT